The 26 T cell receptor beta chains below all came from one sample that was sequenced in a study of shared clonotypes between healthy human individuals. Profiling relied on immunoSEQ multiplex PCR, and the TCRdb table lists in-frame clones only, not all of them. The data hold some 1 million clones, with 65% to 75% observed a single time. The source material was memory CD4+ T cells sorted from blood. Documented subset: CD45RA-negative fraction. Receptor source: a man between 18 and 35 years old in good health.

This clone was seen repeatedly, ten times or more. The rearrangement joins TRBV11-2 to TRBJ1-4, with D perhaps TRBD1 (5 bases). The V gene's germline CDR1 is SGHAT and CDR2 FQNNGV. This CDR3 is 15 amino acids long. Trimming removed 4 bases at V and 0 bases at J, with 9 bases between. The chain's CDR3 is CASSSSGSTNEKLFF. CDR3 nucleotide sequence: TGTGCCAGCAGCTCCTCAGGGTCAACTAATGAAAAACTGTTTTTT.

The V and J genes are TRBV10-3 and TRBJ2-4, with 8 bases aligning to TRBD2. V was pared by 3 bases and J by 9 bases, with 7 bases of the junction left unmatched. CDR1 and CDR2 (germline): ENHRY, SYGVKD. This CDR3 is 14 amino acids long. CDR3 DNA sequence: TGTGCCATCAGTGACCTCCCCGGGGGGGGCATTCAGTACTTC. Its translation is CAISDLPGGGIQYF.

The CDR3 sequence: CASSQGGQIGETQYF. CDR3 nucleotides: TGCGCCAGCAGCCAAGGGGGACAGATAGGGGAGACCCAGTACTTC. The chain joins TRBV4-1 to TRBJ2-5, with 7 nucleotides matching TRBD1. J was trimmed by 5 bases and V by 1 base; bases with no gene match: 7. There are 15 residues in the CDR3. CDR1 MGHRA and CDR2 YSYEKL come from the germline V gene.

This clone turned up a few times. The chain uses TRBV5-4 and TRBJ2-7; the D gene is possibly TRBD2 (6 bases). Trimming pared 4 bases from V and 0 bases from J, leaving 20 bases between. The length of the CDR3 is 17 residues. CDR1 is SGHNT and CDR2 is YYREEE in the germline V gene (reference sequence). Here the CDR3 DNA reads TGTGCCAGCAGCATCGTAGGTGGCGCGGGGAGCTCCTACGAGCAGTACTTC. Amino acid sequence: CASSIVGGAGSSYEQYF.

Turning to this clone: This same CDR3 is encoded by further DNA sequences in the sample. The chain uses TRBV5-1 and TRBJ2-7; D gene uncertain. CDR1 SGHRS and CDR2 YFSETQ come from the germline V gene. The length of the CDR3 is 15 residues. The ends were cut back, 0 bases at V and 4 bases at J, with 14 bases in the middle. CDR3 in amino acids: CASSLGEVSSYEQYF. CDR3 DNA sequence: TGCGCCAGCAGCTTGGGAGAGGTAAGCTCGTACGAGCAGTACTTC.

There are a few counts of this clone. V and J are TRBV19 and TRBJ1-2, with no clear D. The CDR3 runs to 12 residues. V lost 7 bases to trimming and J lost 4 bases, with 10 bases between them. Germline CDR1 is LNHDA and CDR2 is SQIVND (reference sequence). The CDR3: CASKHPLYGYTF. DNA of the CDR3: TGTGCCAGTAAACACCCTCTCTATGGCTACACCTTC.

This clone was found once. CDR3 nucleotide sequence: TGCGCCAGCAGCTTGGGGACTAGCGGGCATGAGCAGTTCTTC. Translation: CASSLGTSGHEQFF. The gene calls are TRBV5-1 and TRBJ2-1; 11 bases fit TRBD2. The ends lost 0 bases at V and 8 bases at J; junction bases unmatched: 1. The germline V gene has CDR1 SGHRS and CDR2 YFSETQ. The CDR3 has 14 residues.

The chain joins TRBV5-1 to TRBJ1-5, with no clear D. There are 16 residues in the CDR3. The V gene's germline CDR1 is SGHRS and CDR2 YFSETQ. Trimming stripped 4 bases from V and 1 base from J, with 15 bases between. The CDR3 spells CASSPMALDSNQPQHF. In DNA, the CDR3 is TGCGCCAGCAGCCCAATGGCCTTGGACAGCAATCAGCCCCAGCATTTT.

The chain links TRBV5-6 to TRBJ2-3; D may correspond to TRBD1 or TRBD2 (6 bases each). The CDR3 has 15 amino acids. Germline CDR1 and CDR2: SGHDT and YYEEEE. Between the trimmed V and J ends, which lost 4 bases and 1 base, there was a span of 13 bases. For the CDR3, the DNA is TGTGCCAGCAGCGCTGGGGGGCGCGGCACAGATACGCAGTATTTT. Its protein is CASSAGGRGTDTQYF. Supplemented by reference TRBV5-6 and TRBJ2-3, the full variable domain reads DAGVTQSPTHLIKTRGQQVTLRCSPKSGHDTVSWYQQALGQGPQFIFQYYEEEERQRGNFPDRFSGHQFPNYSSELNVNALLLGDSALYLCASSAGGRGTDTQYFGPGTRLTVL.

Worth noting for this clone: Other DNA sequences within the sample encode an identical CDR3. The chain couples TRBV14 to TRBJ1-6; weak D call: TRBD1 (6 bases). V was cut by 3 bases and J by 6 bases, with 9 bases left in between. The CDR3 is made up of 14 amino acids. CDR1 and CDR2 from the germline V gene are SGHDN and FVKESK. The CDR3 DNA follows: TGTGCCAGCAGCCACAGGGGTCCTAATTCACCCCTCCACTTT. Encoded protein: CASSHRGPNSPLHF.

CDR3 nucleotide sequence: TGTGCCAGCAGCTTGTCAGCTGCAACTAATGAAAAACTGTTTTTT. This codes for CASSLSAATNEKLFF. This chain connects TRBV5-4 to TRBJ1-4; D is uncertain. Germline V gene lookup returns CDR1 SGHNT and CDR2 YYREEE (reference sequence). Deletions cut 1 base from V and 0 bases from J, with 7 bases between. This CDR3 region has 15 residues.

V gene TRBV12-5 combines with J gene TRBJ1-5; TRBD1 aligns across 9 bases. Per the germline V gene, CDR1 is LGHNT and CDR2 is FRNRAP. V dropped 4 bases and J dropped 5; count of bases not matched to a gene: 6. The CDR3 totals 15 residues. CDR3 in amino acids: CASGWGDRDHQPQHF. The CDR3 DNA reads TGTGCTAGTGGTTGGGGGGACAGGGACCATCAGCCCCAGCATTTT. The full variable domain, its missing parts supplied by reference TRBV12-5 and TRBJ1-5, is DARVTQTPRHKVTEMGQEVTMRCQPILGHNTVFWYRQTMMQGLELLAYFRNRAPLDDSGMPKDRFSAEMPDATLATLKIQPSEPRDSAVYFCASGWGDRDHQPQHFGDGTRLSIL.

The chain couples TRBV27 to TRBJ2-4; no clear D gene. Trimming stripped 8 bases from V and 3 bases from J, with 14 bases between. CDR3 length: 14 residues. CDR1 is MNHEY and CDR2 is SMNVEV in the germline V gene (reference sequence). CDR3 residues: CASASGSFKNIQYF. The CDR3 DNA sequence: TGTGCCAGCGCCTCCGGGTCTTTCAAAAACATTCAGTACTTC.

The V gene is TRBV10-1, the J gene TRBJ1-3; maybe TRBD1 (5 bases). CDR1 is WNHNN, CDR2 SYGVQD, per germline (reference sequence). The V end lost 4 bases, the J end lost 0 bases, and 7 bases lay between the germline ends. The CDR3 covers 14 residues. As DNA, the CDR3 is TGCGCCAGCAGTGGACAGAGCTCTGGAAACACCATATATTTT. Translation: CASSGQSSGNTIYF.

The gene calls are TRBV30 and TRBJ2-7, with 7 bases matching TRBD1. CDR3 length: 12 residues. The germline CDR1 and CDR2 sequences are GTSNPN and SVGIG (reference sequence). V was pared by 8 bases and J by 3 bases, with 7 bases of the junction left unmatched. CDR3 sequence: CAGRQGFYEQYF. The CDR3 DNA reads TGTGCCGGCCGACAGGGATTCTACGAGCAGTACTTC.

The chain recombines TRBV5-1 with TRBJ1-2; 7 nucleotides agree with TRBD1. Trimming removed 4 bases from V and 8 bases from J; junction bases left unmatched: 5. This CDR3 comprises 12 residues. In germline, CDR1 is SGHRS, CDR2 YFSETQ. CDR3 coding DNA: TGCGCCAGCAGCCGACAGGGAAGCGGCTACACCTTC. Residues: CASSRQGSGYTF.

The chain links TRBV7-6 to TRBJ1-4; D gene unclear. V lost 1 base and J 8 bases, leaving 14 bases between the germline ends. CDR3 length: 15 residues. The germline CDR1 and CDR2 sequences are SGHVS and FNYEAQ. This CDR3 is CASSLGGELEEKLFF. Written as DNA, the CDR3 is TGTGCCAGCAGCTTAGGTGGGGAATTGGAAGAAAAACTGTTTTTT.

Regarding this clone: Other DNA sequences within the sample encode an identical CDR3. The CDR3 here is CASSQQGDYGYTF. The CDR3 nucleotides are TGTGCCAGCTCTCAACAGGGGGACTATGGCTACACCTTC. The chain combines TRBV18 with TRBJ1-2; 8 bases are shared with TRBD1. This CDR3 is 13 amino acids long. Per germline, CDR1 KGHSH and CDR2 LQKENI. With V trimmed by 6 bases and J by 3 bases, 3 bases remained unmatched.

The chain links TRBV6-1 to TRBJ1-3; D possibly corresponds to TRBD1 (6 bases). From germline, CDR1 is MNHNS and CDR2 SASEGT. There are 13 residues in the CDR3. Trimming cost V 8 bases and J 8 bases, with 16 bases left between them. CDR3 sequence reads: CASREGQQYTIYF. CDR3 nucleotides: TGTGCCAGCCGGGAGGGACAACAATACACCATATATTTT.

The chain couples TRBV29-1 to TRBJ2-1; 13 nucleotides agree with TRBD2. Germline CDR1 reads SQVTM; CDR2 reads ANQGSEA. V lost 2 bases and J lost 7; bases outside the gene matches: 8. This CDR3 spans 16 amino acids. The CDR3 protein is CSVEPPLAGGDNEQFF. CDR3 nucleotides: TGCAGCGTTGAACCCCCACTAGCGGGAGGGGATAATGAGCAGTTCTTC.

This clone was seen once. The chain links TRBV2 to TRBJ2-6, with D possibly TRBD1 on 5 matching bases. Trimming took off 5 bases at V and 4 bases at J, with 9 bases between the two ends. This CDR3 has 14 amino acids. Germline loops: CDR1 SNHLY, CDR2 FYNNEI. The CDR3 region is CASSPGLGANVLTF. The CDR3 DNA sequence: TGTGCCAGCAGTCCAGGGTTAGGGGCCAACGTCCTGACTTTC.

The chain is built from TRBV7-9 and TRBJ2-1, with 7 bases fitting TRBD1. Germline loops: CDR1 SEHNR, CDR2 FQNEAQ (reference sequence). The CDR3 loop spans 16 amino acids. J gave up 0 bases and V 5 bases, and 7 bases lay outside the gene matches. The chain's CDR3 is CASSRRGTSSYNEQFF. CDR3 DNA: TGTGCCAGCAGCCGCAGGGGGACAAGCTCCTACAATGAGCAGTTCTTC.

The chain recombines TRBV5-4 with TRBJ1-2; the D is unclear. Germline V gives CDR1 SGHNT, CDR2 YYREEE (reference sequence). The CDR3 loop spans 16 amino acids. Trimming cost V 3 bases and J 5 bases, with 20 bases left between them. The CDR3 loop reads CASSSNPGPDLYGYTF. CDR3 nucleotide sequence: TGTGCCAGCAGCTCAAATCCGGGCCCCGACCTGTATGGCTACACCTTC.

This clone occurred many times. V and J are TRBV5-8 and TRBJ1-2, with D uncertain. V was pared by 0 bases and J by 4 bases, with 13 bases between. The germline CDR1 and CDR2 sequences are SGHTS and YDEGEE. The CDR3 totals 15 residues. The CDR3 reads CASSLVSAEPYGYTF. DNA for the CDR3: TGTGCCAGCAGCTTGGTCTCGGCAGAACCCTATGGCTACACCTTC.

V usage is TRBV6-1 and J usage is TRBJ1-6; 7 nucleotides match TRBD1. The CDR3 totals 14 residues. J was trimmed by 5 bases and V by 8 bases; bases with no gene match: 6. Germline V gene lookup returns CDR1 MNHNS and CDR2 SASEGT. Here the CDR3 DNA reads TGTGCCAGCCCTCCAGACAGGGATAATTCACCCCTCCACTTT. This codes for CASPPDRDNSPLHF.

The chain is built from TRBV9 and TRBJ2-2; possible D gene TRBD2, 6 bases. This CDR3 contains 14 residues. Trimming took 0 bases from V and 7 from J, leaving 10 bases between them. Per the germline V gene, CDR1 is SGDLS and CDR2 is YYNGEE. CDR3 DNA sequence: TGTGCCAGCAGCGTAGCTATGGGAGGCGGGGAGCTGTTTTTT. This codes for CASSVAMGGGELFF.